This paragraph reports one TCR beta chain. The target antigen is unknown. This specimen comes from a study of cytomegalovirus exposure and HLA in healthy donors. General study findings and limits: While the bulk of TCR sequences proved rare, some public TCRs turned up in many donors.

CDR3 length: 14 amino acids. Use of 60 Vbeta and 13 Jbeta primers characterized the PCR. Produced via immunoSEQ multiplex PCR; TCRdb's table is partial and in-frame only. The table lists over 95,000 clones, over 65% of them singletons, with about 4% in the top ten. This receptor was identified in a woman aged 40-49 years in good health and CMV-seropositive. Sequenced material: PBMCs. V usage is TRBV21-1 and J usage is TRBJ1-4. TRBV21-1 is a pseudogene. The CDR3 bases are TGTGCCAGCAGCAAAGCGGGAGATAATGAAAAACTGTTTTTT. Amino acids: CASSKAGDNEKLFF.